One sample yielded the 7 T cell receptor beta chains listed below, sequenced in a study of OX40 agonist ivuxolimab in advanced cancers. The assay was immunoSEQ multiplex PCR, and TCRdb's table has in-frame clones only and misses some. The sample yields approximately 87,000 clones, around 91% seen once. This material consisted of CD4+ or CD8+ T cells sorted from blood, taken in a trial of the OX40 agonist ivuxolimab. Receptor source: an adult with an advanced solid tumor such as melanoma, head and neck, liver or kidney cancer.

The chain carries TRBV30 and TRBJ1-2; maybe TRBD1 (6 bases). Germline V CDR1 and CDR2: GTSNPN, SVGIG (reference sequence). The length of the CDR3 is 14 residues. Trimming shortened V by 1 base and J by 5 bases, and 14 bases separated the two germline ends. CDR3 protein: CAWSAPGASYGYTF. CDR3 DNA: TGTGCCTGGAGTGCACCGGGGGCCAGTTATGGCTACACCTTC.

This chain joins TRBV7-8 and TRBJ1-5; D remains unclear. From germline, CDR1 is SGHVS and CDR2 FQNEAQ. Trimming pared 1 base from V and 4 bases from J, leaving 5 bases between. The CDR3 totals 13 residues. The CDR3 sequence: CASSLETNQPQHF. The CDR3 coding sequence is TGTGCCAGCAGCTTAGAGACTAATCAGCCCCAGCATTTT.

CDR3 DNA: TGTGCCAGCAGTTTACGGGAGGTGGGGAATGTTGAAAAACTGTTTTTT. Translating gives CASSLREVGNVEKLFF. J is TRBJ1-4 and V is TRBV2, with D unclear. With 5 bases removed from V and 7 bases from J, the gap between germline ends came to 20 bases. This CDR3 is 16 amino acids long. Germline CDR1 reads SNHLY; CDR2 reads FYNNEI.

This chain connects TRBV5-1 to TRBJ2-5; the match to TRBD2 covers 8 bases. Germline assignment: CDR1 SGHRS and CDR2 YFSETQ. The V segment lost 0 bases and the J segment 5 bases; nucleotides outside the gene matches: 6. CDR3 size: 15 residues. In DNA form, the CDR3 reads TGCGCCAGCAGCTTGGAAGAGCGGGAGTGGGAGACCCAGTACTTC. Translating it yields CASSLEEREWETQYF.

The gene calls are TRBV7-2 and TRBJ1-3; D may be TRBD1 (5 bases). The CDR3 is 14 residues long. Trimming shortened V by 7 bases and J by 3 bases, and 13 bases separated the two germline ends. CDR1 is SGHTA and CDR2 is FQGNSA in the germline V gene. CDR3 sequence reads: CASTWGGVGNTIYF. The CDR3, as DNA: TGTGCCAGCACCTGGGGGGGGGTTGGAAACACCATATATTTT.

This chain joins TRBV4-3 and TRBJ2-1, with a possible D match to TRBD2 (6 bases). The length of the CDR3 is 15 residues. V lost 7 bases and J 7 bases, leaving 20 bases between the germline ends. The germline CDR1 and CDR2 sequences are LGHNA and YSLEER. The CDR3 sequence: CASTLTGDRQNEQFF. Written as DNA, the CDR3 is TGCGCCAGCACCTTAACGGGAGATCGCCAGAATGAGCAGTTCTTC.

This clone was counted once. The CDR3 DNA is TGTGCCTGGGTGGTTCGCCGAACAGGGGTAGGGAACTATGGCTACACCTTC. Residues: CAWVVRRTGVGNYGYTF. The chain recombines TRBV30 with TRBJ1-2; 7 nucleotides align to TRBD1. The V segment lost 5 bases and the J segment 2 bases; nucleotides outside the gene matches: 17. The germline V gene has CDR1 GTSNPN and CDR2 SVGIG (reference sequence). The CDR3 totals 17 residues.